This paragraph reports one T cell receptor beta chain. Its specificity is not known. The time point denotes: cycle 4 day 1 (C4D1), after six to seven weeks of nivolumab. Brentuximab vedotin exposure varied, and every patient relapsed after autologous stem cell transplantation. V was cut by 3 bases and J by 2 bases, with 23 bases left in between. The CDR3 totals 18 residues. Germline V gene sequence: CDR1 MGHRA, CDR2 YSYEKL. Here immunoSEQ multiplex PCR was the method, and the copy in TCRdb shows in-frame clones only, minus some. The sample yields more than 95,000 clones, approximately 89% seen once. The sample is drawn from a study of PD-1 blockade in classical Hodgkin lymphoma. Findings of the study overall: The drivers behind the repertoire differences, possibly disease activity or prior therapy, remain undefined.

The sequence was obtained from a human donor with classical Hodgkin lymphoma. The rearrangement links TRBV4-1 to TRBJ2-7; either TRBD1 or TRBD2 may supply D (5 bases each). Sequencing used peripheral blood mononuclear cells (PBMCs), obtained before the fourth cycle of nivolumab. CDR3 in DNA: TGCGCCAGCAGCCATTCCTCGGCTAGCTGGGGGATAACCTACGAGCAGTACTTC. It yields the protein CASSHSSASWGITYEQYF.